The rows below give T cell receptor beta chains drawn from one sample of a study of identifying expanded T cells in peripheral blood. TCRdb's copy holds only in-frame clones and misses some; the assay was immunoSEQ multiplex PCR. The sample has about 110,000 clones; 80% to 90% are singletons. The sample consisted of blood. These receptors came from a person aged 18-69 years in good health. Each CDR3 is given with its conserved first and last residue. Each record gives: D gene, clone size, J gene, V gene, CDR3 DNA, CDR3 protein. D genes are given only for firm matches. The size of a clone is reported for some rows only, either as once, few or many, or as a class for expanded clones.

. | . | TRBJ1-2 | TRBV29-1 | TGCAGCGGTTATATGCTGGGTCGGGGCTACACCTTC | CSGYMLGRGYTF
. | . | TRBJ2-5 | TRBV11-2 | TGTGCCAGCAGCTTAGGCAGGTTCTCGATCCAGTACTTC | CASSLGRFSIQYF
. | . | TRBJ2-7 | TRBV2 | TGTGCCAGCAGCGCGGACAGCCTCTCCTACGAGCAGTACTTC | CASSADSLSYEQYF
. | . | TRBJ2-3 | TRBV11-2 | TGTGCCAGCAGCTTAGGATCCCCGCGAGATACGCAGTATTTT | CASSLGSPRDTQYF
. | . | TRBJ1-5 | TRBV7-9 | TGTGCCAGCAGCTTAGACTATCAGCCCCAGCATTTT | CASSLDYQPQHF
. | . | TRBJ2-2 | TRBV6-5 | TGTGCCAGCAGTTACTCCACCCCGACCGGGGAGCTGTTTTTT | CASSYSTPTGELFF
. | . | TRBJ1-5 | TRBV19 | TGTGCCAGTAGTATCGGGGCCCGAGGGTTTATATCCCAGCATTTT | CASSIGARGFISQHF
. | few | TRBJ1-2 | TRBV10-1 | TGCGCCAGCAGTGACTTAACCCAAAACCCGAATAACTATGGCTACACCTTC | CASSDLTQNPNNYGYTF
TRBD1 | . | TRBJ1-1 | TRBV4-2 | TGTGCCAGCAGCCAATTTGGGGGACAGTTGAACACTGAAGCTTTCTTT | CASSQFGGQLNTEAFF
TRBD1 | . | TRBJ2-7 | TRBV18 | TGTGCCAGCTCAGCGGCCCCGGGACAGGGGGACGAGCAGTACTTC | CASSAAPGQGDEQYF
. | . | TRBJ2-5 | TRBV6-5 | TGTGCCAGCAGTTACTCCAGCTCGAGTAGGACCCAGTACTTC | CASSYSSSSRTQYF
. | . | TRBJ1-2 | TRBV4-3 | TGCGTCAGCAGCCCCCGTCCGGGGAGTTCACTATCTGGCTACACCTTC | CVSSPRPGSSLSGYTF
. | . | TRBJ1-1 | TRBV5-4 | TGTGCCAGCAGCTTTACAGTGATAATGAGCACTGAAGCTTTCTTT | CASSFTVIMSTEAFF
TRBD2 | . | TRBJ2-7 | TRBV28 | TGTGCCAGCAGTTTACCGAGCGGGGGGCCGAGGGAGCAGTACTTC | CASSLPSGGPREQYF
. | . | TRBJ1-3 | TRBV5-6 | TGTGCCAGCAGCCCCCTCGACAGGCGCGATGGAAACACCATATATTTT | CASSPLDRRDGNTIYF
. | . | TRBJ2-7 | TRBV15 | TGTGCCACCAGCATCCACAGGGATAGCTCCTACGAGCAGTACTTC | CATSIHRDSSYEQYF
TRBD1 | once | TRBJ2-7 | TRBV29-1 | TGCAGCGTTGTAGGGGGCCTCTCCTACGAGCAGTACTTC | CSVVGGLSYEQYF
TRBD1 | . | TRBJ1-1 | TRBV5-6 | TGTGCCAGCACCGAGCACAGGGGGGACACTGAAGCTTTCTTT | CASTEHRGDTEAFF
TRBD1 | . | TRBJ2-5 | TRBV7-9 | TGTGCCAGCAGCCGACAGGGGGCTAGAGAGACCCAGTACTTC | CASSRQGARETQYF
. | . | TRBJ2-5 | TRBV6-5 | TGTGCCAGCAGTTACGGGAAGCAAGAGACCCAGTACTTC | CASSYGKQETQYF
. | . | TRBJ1-1 | TRBV9 | TGTGCCAGCAGCCCCCCTAGAGGAGGAGGGACTGAAGCTTTCTTT | CASSPPRGGGTEAFF
. | . | TRBJ1-2 | TRBV5-6 | TGTGCCAGCAGCAGCGTGGCCCAGGGTAACTATGGCTACACCTTC | CASSSVAQGNYGYTF
TRBD2 | . | TRBJ2-5 | TRBV29-1 | TGCAGCGTTGGGTCGCGGGGGGCCCCAGAGACCCAGTACTTC | CSVGSRGAPETQYF
. | . | TRBJ1-4 | TRBV2 | TGTGCCAGCAGTTTCCGACACGGGAATGAAAAACTGTTTTTT | CASSFRHGNEKLFF
. | . | TRBJ2-3 | TRBV9 | TGTGCCAGCAGCGTGGGCCTAGGAACGATAACAGATACGCAGTATTTT | CASSVGLGTITDTQYF
. | . | TRBJ2-1 | TRBV15 | TGTGCCACCAGCACCAACCATCGGGCCGGACAGAGAGAATACAATGAGCAGTTCTTC | CATSTNHRAGQREYNEQFF
TRBD1 | . | TRBJ1-6 | TRBV5-1 | TGCGCCAGCAGCTTCGGACAGGGGGCCCGGTCACCCCTCCACTTT | CASSFGQGARSPLHF